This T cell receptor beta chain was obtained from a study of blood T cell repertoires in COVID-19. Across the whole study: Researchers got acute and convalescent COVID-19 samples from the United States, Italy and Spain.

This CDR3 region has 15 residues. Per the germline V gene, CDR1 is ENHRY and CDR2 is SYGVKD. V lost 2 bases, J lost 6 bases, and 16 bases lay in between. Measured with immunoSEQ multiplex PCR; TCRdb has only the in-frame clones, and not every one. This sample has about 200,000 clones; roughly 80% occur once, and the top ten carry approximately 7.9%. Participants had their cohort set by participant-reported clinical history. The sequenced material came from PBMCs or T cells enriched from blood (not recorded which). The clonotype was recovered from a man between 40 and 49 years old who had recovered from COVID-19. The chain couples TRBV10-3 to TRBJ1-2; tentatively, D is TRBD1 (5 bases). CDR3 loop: CAISEGAEEEDGYTF. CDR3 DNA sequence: TGTGCCATCAGTGAGGGGGCTGAGGAAGAGGATGGCTACACCTTC.